This is a list of T cell receptor beta chains from one sample in a study of shared clonotypes between healthy human individuals. The data were produced by immunoSEQ multiplex PCR, yet TCRdb's version contains in-frame clones alone and is incomplete. The table includes about 770,000 clones, approximately 72% detected once. The sequenced sample was memory CD4+ T cells sorted from blood. The receptors derive from a woman aged 25 to 39 in good health. Each CDR3 is given with its conserved first and last residue. Fields, in order: D gene, CDR3 length, clone size, J gene, V gene, CDR3 DNA, CDR3 protein. D genes are given only for firm matches. Only some rows state a clone size, as once, few, many or a class for expanded clones.

D: -; length: 13; size: -; J: TRBJ1-5; V: TRBV9; DNA: TGTGCCAGCAGCGGACAGGTGCTTGGGCCCCAGCATTTT; CDR3: CASSGQVLGPQHF
D: TRBD1; length: 15; size: -; J: TRBJ2-7; V: TRBV28; DNA: TGTGCCAGCAGTGGTGGGACAGGGAGAAAAGGAGAGCAGTACTTC; CDR3: CASSGGTGRKGEQYF
D: -; length: 15; size: -; J: TRBJ2-1; V: TRBV18; DNA: TGTGCCAGCTCACCACCGTCGGTAGCACATAATGAGCAGTTCTTC; CDR3: CASSPPSVAHNEQFF
D: -; length: 14; size: -; J: TRBJ2-7; V: TRBV7-9; DNA: TGTGCCAGCAGCCCTCTAGCTGATTCCTACGAGCAGTACTTC; CDR3: CASSPLADSYEQYF
D: -; length: 16; size: -; J: TRBJ1-1; V: TRBV16; DNA: TGTGCCAGCAGCCAACACTTGACAGATATGAACACTGAAGCTTTCTTT; CDR3: CASSQHLTDMNTEAFF
D: -; length: 14; size: -; J: TRBJ2-7; V: TRBV28; DNA: TGTGCCAGCAGACCCCGTCGCCAAAGGGGCGAGCAGTACTTC; CDR3: CASRPRRQRGEQYF
D: TRBD2; length: 13; size: -; J: TRBJ2-5; V: TRBV11-3; DNA: TGTGCCAGCAGCCCCGGAGTAGCGGGGACCCAGTACTTC; CDR3: CASSPGVAGTQYF
D: -; length: 14; size: -; J: TRBJ2-3; V: TRBV28; DNA: TGTGCCAGCAGGGACGGAATAAATACAGATACGCAGTATTTT; CDR3: CASRDGINTDTQYF
D: TRBD2; length: 17; size: -; J: TRBJ2-1; V: TRBV11-1; DNA: TGTGCCAGCAGCTTAGGGTCGGGGACTAGGACCTACAATGAGCAGTTCTTC; CDR3: CASSLGSGTRTYNEQFF
D: -; length: 13; size: -; J: TRBJ1-4; V: TRBV29-1; DNA: TGCAGCGTTGAATCGGGGGCTAATGAAAAACTGTTTTTT; CDR3: CSVESGANEKLFF
D: -; length: 15; size: many; J: TRBJ2-1; V: TRBV11-3; DNA: TGTGCCAGCAGCTTAGAGGGGGACAACTACAATGAGCAGTTCTTC; CDR3: CASSLEGDNYNEQFF
D: -; length: 12; size: -; J: TRBJ1-2; V: TRBV28; DNA: TGTGCCAGCAGTTTGGGCAGGGACGGCTACACCTTC; CDR3: CASSLGRDGYTF
D: TRBD1; length: 16; size: -; J: TRBJ1-1; V: TRBV19; DNA: TGTGCCAGTAGTGAGCACAGGGGGCATCTCGACACTGAAGCTTTCTTT; CDR3: CASSEHRGHLDTEAFF
D: -; length: 15; size: few; J: TRBJ1-5; V: TRBV5-1; DNA: TGCGCCAACATGAGGTGGGGGGGACACAATCAGCCCCAGCATTTT; CDR3: CANMRWGGHNQPQHF
D: -; length: 15; size: -; J: TRBJ2-5; V: TRBV15; DNA: TGTGCCACCAGCAGAGATCTGGGTGCGGGAGAGACCCAGTACTTC; CDR3: CATSRDLGAGETQYF
D: TRBD1; length: 14; size: -; J: TRBJ1-6; V: TRBV5-1; DNA: TGCGCCAGCAGCCCCGGGACAGGGGGATCACCCCTCCACTTT; CDR3: CASSPGTGGSPLHF
D: -; length: 13; size: -; J: TRBJ2-2; V: TRBV28; DNA: TGTGCCAGCAGTTTAATCAACACCGGGGAGCTGTTTTTT; CDR3: CASSLINTGELFF
D: -; length: 13; size: -; J: TRBJ1-2; V: TRBV19; DNA: TGTGCCAGTAGTATCGGAATACAAGGTAGCTACACCTTC; CDR3: CASSIGIQGSYTF
D: -; length: 17; size: -; J: TRBJ2-7; V: TRBV4-2; DNA: TGTGCCAGCAGCCAAGATATTCGTAGGTCGACCGCCTACGAGCAGTACTTC; CDR3: CASSQDIRRSTAYEQYF
D: -; length: 16; size: -; J: TRBJ2-3; V: TRBV4-1; DNA: TGCGCCAGCAGCCAAGTATTGCGGGCTAACACAGATACGCAGTATTTT; CDR3: CASSQVLRANTDTQYF
D: TRBD2; length: 18; size: -; J: TRBJ2-7; V: TRBV11-3; DNA: TGTGCCAGCAGTTCGACCGTGCTAGCGGGAGGGCCATCGGGGGAGCAGTACTTC; CDR3: CASSSTVLAGGPSGEQYF
D: -; length: 13; size: -; J: TRBJ2-1; V: TRBV11-1; DNA: TGTGCCAGCAGCGTAGGGACCGCAAATGAGCAGTTCTTC; CDR3: CASSVGTANEQFF
D: -; length: 15; size: -; J: TRBJ2-6; V: TRBV7-2; DNA: TGTGCCAGCAGCTTAGGGGAAACTGGGGCCAACGTCCTGACTTTC; CDR3: CASSLGETGANVLTF
D: TRBD2; length: 19; size: -; J: TRBJ2-1; V: TRBV11-3; DNA: TGTGCCAGCAGCTTAGCCCCCAGACTAGCGGGAGACACGAGTAATGAGCAGTTCTTC; CDR3: CASSLAPRLAGDTSNEQFF
D: -; length: 15; size: -; J: TRBJ1-5; V: TRBV4-1; DNA: TGCGCCAGCAGCATGGGCCCTGATAGCAATCAGCCCCAGCATTTT; CDR3: CASSMGPDSNQPQHF
D: TRBD2; length: 19; size: -; J: TRBJ2-3; V: TRBV4-1; DNA: TGCGCCAGCAGCCAAGATTTAGGGCTAGCGGGAGTTGGTACAGATACGCAGTATTTT; CDR3: CASSQDLGLAGVGTDTQYF
D: TRBD1; length: 14; size: few; J: TRBJ1-4; V: TRBV19; DNA: TGTGCCAGTAATCTTGCGGGACAGTCCTTCCCACTGTTTTTT; CDR3: CASNLAGQSFPLFF
D: TRBD1; length: 15; size: -; J: TRBJ1-1; V: TRBV27; DNA: TGTGCCAGCAGTGCCCCCGGGACAGGGTCCACTGAAGCTTTCTTT; CDR3: CASSAPGTGSTEAFF
D: -; length: 16; size: -; J: TRBJ2-1; V: TRBV5-1; DNA: TGCGCCAGCAGCAAGTACCAAACATGGACTAACAATGAGCAGTTCTTC; CDR3: CASSKYQTWTNNEQFF
D: TRBD2; length: 15; size: -; J: TRBJ2-7; V: TRBV5-1; DNA: TGCGCCAGCAGCCTCTATAGCGGGGGTCCCTACGAGCAGTACTTC; CDR3: CASSLYSGGPYEQYF
D: TRBD2; length: 16; size: -; J: TRBJ2-3; V: TRBV10-3; DNA: TGTGCCATCAGCGAAGGTCTAGCGGGCGACACAGATACGCAGTATTTT; CDR3: CAISEGLAGDTDTQYF
D: TRBD1; length: 15; size: -; J: TRBJ2-7; V: TRBV5-6; DNA: TGTGCCAGCAGCCCAACGACAGGGAACTCCTACGAGCAGTACTTC; CDR3: CASSPTTGNSYEQYF
D: TRBD1; length: 12; size: few; J: TRBJ1-3; V: TRBV7-9; DNA: TGTGCCAGCAGCTTAGTTCGGACAGGAACATATTTT; CDR3: CASSLVRTGTYF
D: -; length: 14; size: -; J: TRBJ2-2; V: TRBV7-6; DNA: TGTGCCAGCAGCTTAGTGGGGAACACCGGGGAGCTGTTTTTT; CDR3: CASSLVGNTGELFF
D: TRBD1; length: 15; size: -; J: TRBJ2-2; V: TRBV5-1; DNA: TGCGCCAGCTCGTCTGGGACAGGGGGGACCGGGGAGCTGTTTTTT; CDR3: CASSSGTGGTGELFF
D: TRBD1; length: 13; size: -; J: TRBJ2-2; V: TRBV5-1; DNA: TGCGCCAGCAGCAGACAGGGGGCCGGGGAGCTGTTTTTT; CDR3: CASSRQGAGELFF
D: -; length: 13; size: once; J: TRBJ1-4; V: TRBV7-9; DNA: TGTGCCAGCAGCTTAGCCGGTAATGAAAAACTGTTTTTT; CDR3: CASSLAGNEKLFF
D: -; length: 12; size: -; J: TRBJ2-2; V: TRBV19; DNA: TGTGCCAGTAGTATCCTCCGCGGGGAGCTGTTTTTT; CDR3: CASSILRGELFF
D: -; length: 16; size: -; J: TRBJ2-6; V: TRBV7-2; DNA: TGTGCCAGCAGTAGGGGCCAAGACAGAGGGGCCAACGTCCTGACTTTC; CDR3: CASSRGQDRGANVLTF
D: -; length: 13; size: -; J: TRBJ1-2; V: TRBV12-1; DNA: TGTGCCAGCAACTTTTGCGTTTGGAATGGCTACACCTTC; CDR3: CASNFCVWNGYTF
D: TRBD2; length: 15; size: -; J: TRBJ2-1; V: TRBV5-1; DNA: TGCGCCAGCAGTATGGCTAGCGGAGGCTACAATGAGCAGTTCTTC; CDR3: CASSMASGGYNEQFF